The clone carrying this T cell receptor beta chain occurred once. This sample is part of a study of blood T cell repertoires in COVID-19. The overall study: PBMCs, B-cell-depleted T cells, or T cells were the source of the cDNA or gDNA that made up the material.

Produced via immunoSEQ multiplex PCR; TCRdb's table is partial and in-frame only. The repertoire holds 120,000 to 150,000 clones, more than 60% seen once, with 13% in the top ten. The CDR3 is made up of 13 amino acids. Germline lookup yields CDR1 SGHRS and CDR2 YFSETQ. V shed 4 bases and J shed 7 bases, with 14 bases lying between them. This clonotype was obtained from an older man with acute or convalescent COVID-19. The sequenced sample consisted of peripheral blood. V usage is TRBV5-1 and J usage is TRBJ1-2; D is perhaps TRBD1 (6 bases). The CDR3 is CASSQGFSIGYTF. For the CDR3, the DNA is TGCGCCAGCAGCCAGGGGTTCTCGATTGGCTACACCTTC.